This T cell receptor beta chain came from a study of radiation and T cells in renal cell carcinoma. The CDR3 totals 14 residues. Per the germline V gene, CDR1 is MNHNY and CDR2 is SVGAGI (reference sequence). Losses at the gene ends were 2 bases for V and 5 bases for J; bases not matched to a gene: 3. Time point noted: baseline pretreatment blood. Indicated treatment: 15 Gy SBRT to primary tumor, nephrectomy 4 weeks later. After SBRT, blood was collected at 2 and 4 weeks, plus baseline. The patient's renal cell carcinoma had clear cell pathology. Note on this clone: Its matching antigen is unknown.

Study-wide results and caveats: Baseline intratumoral clonotype presence is unknown without pretreatment biopsies.

The assay was immunoSEQ multiplex PCR, and TCRdb's table has in-frame clones only and misses some. This table holds about 140,000 clones, roughly 80% found once. The sequence was collected from a woman between 45 and 65 years old with renal cell carcinoma. The source was blood, collected from a patient whose treatment included radiotherapy and nephrectomy. V is TRBV6-6 and J is TRBJ1-1, with 9 bases identical to TRBD1. In DNA, the CDR3 is TGTGCCAGCAGTTACGGACAGGGGAGTACTGAAGCTTTCTTT. Translated, it gives CASSYGQGSTEAFF.